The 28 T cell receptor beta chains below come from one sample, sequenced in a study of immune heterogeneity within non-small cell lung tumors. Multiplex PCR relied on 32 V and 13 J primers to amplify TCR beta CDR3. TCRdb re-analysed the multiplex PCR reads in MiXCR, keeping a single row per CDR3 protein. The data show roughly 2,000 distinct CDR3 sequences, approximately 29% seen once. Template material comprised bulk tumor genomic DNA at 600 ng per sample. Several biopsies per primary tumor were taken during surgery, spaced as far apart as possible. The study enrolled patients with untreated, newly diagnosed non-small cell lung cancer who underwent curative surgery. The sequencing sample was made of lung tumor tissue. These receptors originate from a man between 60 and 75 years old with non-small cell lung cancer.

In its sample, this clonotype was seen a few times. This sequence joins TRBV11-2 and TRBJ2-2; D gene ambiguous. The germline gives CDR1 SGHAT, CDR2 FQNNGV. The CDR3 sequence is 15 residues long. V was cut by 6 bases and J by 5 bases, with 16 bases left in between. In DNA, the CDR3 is TGTGCCAGCAGACCGAACAGCGCCGTGACCGGGGAGCTGTTTTTT. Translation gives CASRPNSAVTGELFF.

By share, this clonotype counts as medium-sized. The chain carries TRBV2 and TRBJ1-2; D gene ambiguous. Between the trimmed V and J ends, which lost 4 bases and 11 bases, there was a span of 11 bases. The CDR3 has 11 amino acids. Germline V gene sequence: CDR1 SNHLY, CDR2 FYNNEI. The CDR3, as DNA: TGTGCCAGCAGTGGAAACCAGCGGTACACCTTC. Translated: CASSGNQRYTF.

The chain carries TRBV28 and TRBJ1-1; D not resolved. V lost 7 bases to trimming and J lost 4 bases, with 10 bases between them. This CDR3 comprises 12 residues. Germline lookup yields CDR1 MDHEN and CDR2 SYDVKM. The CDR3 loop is CASTVIGTEAFF. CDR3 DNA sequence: TGTGCCAGCACGGTGATCGGCACTGAAGCTTTCTTT. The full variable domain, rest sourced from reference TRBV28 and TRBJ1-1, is DVKVTQSSRYLVKRTGEKVFLECVQDMDHENMFWYRQDPGLGLRLIYFSYDVKMKEKGDIPEGYSVSREKKERFSLILESASTNQTSMYLCASTVIGTEAFFGQGTRLTVV.

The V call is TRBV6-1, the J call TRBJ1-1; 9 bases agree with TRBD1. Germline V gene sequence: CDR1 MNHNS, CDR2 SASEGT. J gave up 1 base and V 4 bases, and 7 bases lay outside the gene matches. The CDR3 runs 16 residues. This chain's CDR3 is CASSATTGGGNTEAFF. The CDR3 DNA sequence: TGTGCCAGCAGTGCCACGACAGGGGGTGGGAACACTGAAGCTTTCTTT.

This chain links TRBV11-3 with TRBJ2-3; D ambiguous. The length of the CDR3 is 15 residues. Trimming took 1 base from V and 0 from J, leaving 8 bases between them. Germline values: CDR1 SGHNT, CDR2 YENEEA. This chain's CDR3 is CASSLGIGSTDTQYF. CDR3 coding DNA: TGTGCCAGCAGCTTAGGGATAGGGAGCACAGATACGCAGTATTTT.

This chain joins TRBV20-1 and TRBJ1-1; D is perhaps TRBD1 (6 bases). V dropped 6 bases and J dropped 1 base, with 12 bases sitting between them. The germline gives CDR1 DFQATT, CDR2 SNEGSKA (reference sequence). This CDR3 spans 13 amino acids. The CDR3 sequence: CSAPGQTNTEAFF. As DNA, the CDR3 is TGCAGTGCGCCAGGACAGACGAACACTGAAGCTTTCTTT.

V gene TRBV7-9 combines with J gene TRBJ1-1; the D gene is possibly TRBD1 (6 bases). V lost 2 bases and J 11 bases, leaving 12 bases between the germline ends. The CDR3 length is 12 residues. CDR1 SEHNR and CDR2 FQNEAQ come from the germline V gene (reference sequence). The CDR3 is CASSLQGSGAFF. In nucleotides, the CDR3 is TGTGCCAGCAGCTTACAGGGGTCTGGGGCTTTCTTT. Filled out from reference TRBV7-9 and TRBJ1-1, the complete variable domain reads DTGVSQNPRHKITKRGQNVTFRCDPISEHNRLYWYRQTLGQGPEFLTYFQNEAQLEKSRLLSDRFSAERPKGSFSTLEIQRTEQGDSAMYLCASSLQGSGAFFGQGTRLTVV.

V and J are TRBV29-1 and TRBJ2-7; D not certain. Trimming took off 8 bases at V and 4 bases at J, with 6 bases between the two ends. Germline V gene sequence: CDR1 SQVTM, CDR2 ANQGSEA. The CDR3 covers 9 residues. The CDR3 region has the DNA TGCAGCTTCCCATACGAGCAGTACGTC. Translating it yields CSFPYEQYV.

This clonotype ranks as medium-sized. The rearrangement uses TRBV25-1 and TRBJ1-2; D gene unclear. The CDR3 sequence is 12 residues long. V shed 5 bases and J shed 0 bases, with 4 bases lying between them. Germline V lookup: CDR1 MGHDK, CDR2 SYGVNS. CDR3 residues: CASSPTNYGYTF. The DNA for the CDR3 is TGTGCCAGCAGTCCTACTAACTATGGCTACACCTTC.

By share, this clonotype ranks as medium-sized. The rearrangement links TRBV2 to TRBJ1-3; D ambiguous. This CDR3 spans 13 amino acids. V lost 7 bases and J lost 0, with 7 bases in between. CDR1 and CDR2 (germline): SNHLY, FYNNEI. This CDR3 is CASTISSGNTIYF. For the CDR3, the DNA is TGTGCCAGCACGATTTCCTCTGGAAACACCATATATTTT.

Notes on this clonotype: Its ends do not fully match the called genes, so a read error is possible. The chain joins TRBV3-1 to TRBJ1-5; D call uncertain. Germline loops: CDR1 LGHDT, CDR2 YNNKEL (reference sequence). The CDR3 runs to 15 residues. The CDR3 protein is CASIQDQRSNQPQHF. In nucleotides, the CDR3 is TGTGCCAGCATCCAAGATCAACGGAGCAATCAGCCCCAGCATTTT.

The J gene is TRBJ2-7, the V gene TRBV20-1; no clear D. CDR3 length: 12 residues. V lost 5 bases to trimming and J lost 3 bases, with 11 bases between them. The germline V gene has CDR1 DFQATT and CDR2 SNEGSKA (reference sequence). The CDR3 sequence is CSASREDYEQYF. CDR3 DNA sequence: TGCAGTGCTTCACGAGAAGACTACGAGCAGTACTTC.

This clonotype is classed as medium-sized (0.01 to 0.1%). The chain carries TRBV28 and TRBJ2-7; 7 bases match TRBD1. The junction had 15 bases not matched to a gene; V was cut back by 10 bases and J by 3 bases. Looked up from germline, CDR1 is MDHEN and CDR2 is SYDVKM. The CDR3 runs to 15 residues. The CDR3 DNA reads TGTGCCACCGTAAACCCAACGGGACAGATCTACGAGCAGTACTTC. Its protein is CATVNPTGQIYEQYF. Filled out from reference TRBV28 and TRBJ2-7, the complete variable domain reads DVKVTQSSRYLVKRTGEKVFLECVQDMDHENMFWYRQDPGLGLRLIYFSYDVKMKEKGDIPEGYSVSREKKERFSLILESASTNQTSMYLCATVNPTGQIYEQYFGPGTRLTVT.

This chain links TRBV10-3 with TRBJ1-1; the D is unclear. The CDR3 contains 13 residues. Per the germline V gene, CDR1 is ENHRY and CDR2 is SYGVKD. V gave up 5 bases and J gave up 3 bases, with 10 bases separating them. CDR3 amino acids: CAISYEPYTEAFF. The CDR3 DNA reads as TGTGCCATCAGTTATGAACCGTACACTGAAGCTTTCTTT.

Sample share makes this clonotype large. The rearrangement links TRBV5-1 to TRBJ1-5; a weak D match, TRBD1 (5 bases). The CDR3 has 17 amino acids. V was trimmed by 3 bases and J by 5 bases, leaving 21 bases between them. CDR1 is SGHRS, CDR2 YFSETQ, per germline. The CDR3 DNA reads TGCGCCAGCAGCTCTCACAGAGATGGGGGGTCCTATCAGCCCCAGCATTTT. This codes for CASSSHRDGGSYQPQHF.

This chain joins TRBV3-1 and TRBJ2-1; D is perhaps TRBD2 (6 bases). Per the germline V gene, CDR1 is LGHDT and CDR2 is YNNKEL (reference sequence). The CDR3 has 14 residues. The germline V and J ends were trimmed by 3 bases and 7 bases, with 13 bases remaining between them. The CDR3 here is CASSQGGWHNEQFF. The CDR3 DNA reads TGTGCCAGCAGCCAGGGGGGATGGCATAATGAGCAGTTCTTC.

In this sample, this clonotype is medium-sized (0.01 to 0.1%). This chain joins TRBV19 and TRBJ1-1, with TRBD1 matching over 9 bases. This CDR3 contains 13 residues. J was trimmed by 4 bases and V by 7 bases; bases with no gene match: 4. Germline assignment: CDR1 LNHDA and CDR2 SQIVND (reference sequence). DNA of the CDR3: TGTGCCAGTATCCGGGACAGGGCCACTGAAGCTTTCTTT. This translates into CASIRDRATEAFF.

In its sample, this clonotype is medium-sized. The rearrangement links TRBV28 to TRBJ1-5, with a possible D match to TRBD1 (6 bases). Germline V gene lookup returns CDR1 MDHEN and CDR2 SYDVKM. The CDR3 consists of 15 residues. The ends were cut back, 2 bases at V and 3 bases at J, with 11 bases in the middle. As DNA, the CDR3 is TGTGCCAGCAGTTTAATTCGACAGGTCAATCAGCCCCAGCATTTT. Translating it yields CASSLIRQVNQPQHF.

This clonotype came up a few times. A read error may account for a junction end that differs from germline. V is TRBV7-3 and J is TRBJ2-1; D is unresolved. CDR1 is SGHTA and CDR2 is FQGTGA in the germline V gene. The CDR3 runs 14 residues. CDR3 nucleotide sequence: TGTGCCAGCAGCTTAAATGACGGCAACAATGATCAGTTCTTC. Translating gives CASSLNDGNNDQFF.

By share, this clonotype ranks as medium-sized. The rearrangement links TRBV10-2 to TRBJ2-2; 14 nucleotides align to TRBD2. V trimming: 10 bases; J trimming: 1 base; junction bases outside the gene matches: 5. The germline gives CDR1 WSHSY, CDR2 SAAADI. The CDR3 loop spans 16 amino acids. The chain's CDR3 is CATKGLAGVNTGELFF. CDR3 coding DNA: TGCGCCACCAAGGGACTAGCGGGAGTGAACACCGGGGAGCTGTTTTTT.

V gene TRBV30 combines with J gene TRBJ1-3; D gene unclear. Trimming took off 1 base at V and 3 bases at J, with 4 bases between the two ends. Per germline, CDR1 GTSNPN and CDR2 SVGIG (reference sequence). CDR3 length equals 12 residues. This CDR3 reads CAWSGIGNTIYF. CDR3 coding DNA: TGTGCCTGGAGTGGAATTGGAAACACCATATATTTT.

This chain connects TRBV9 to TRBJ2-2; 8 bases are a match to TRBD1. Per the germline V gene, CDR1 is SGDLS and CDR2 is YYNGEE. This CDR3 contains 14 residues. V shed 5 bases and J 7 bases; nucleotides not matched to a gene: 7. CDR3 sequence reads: CASSIRGLGGELFF. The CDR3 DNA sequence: TGTGCCAGCAGTATCAGGGGGCTGGGCGGGGAGCTGTTTTTT.

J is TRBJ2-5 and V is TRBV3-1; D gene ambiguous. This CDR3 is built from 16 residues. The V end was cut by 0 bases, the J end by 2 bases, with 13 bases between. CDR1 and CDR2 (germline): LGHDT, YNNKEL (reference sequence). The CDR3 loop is CASSQDPSREQETQYF. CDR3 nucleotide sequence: TGTGCCAGCAGCCAAGATCCCTCCCGAGAGCAAGAGACCCAGTACTTC.

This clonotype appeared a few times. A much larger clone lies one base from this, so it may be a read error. The CDR3 bases are TGCGCCAGCAGTGAGTCAAAGGGGCGCGGCACCGGGGGGCTGTTTTTT. It translates to CASSESKGRGTGGLFF. This rearrangement joins TRBV6-1 to TRBJ2-2, with a weak D call TRBD2 (6 bases). The CDR3 consists of 16 residues. CDR1 and CDR2 (germline): MNHNS, SASEGT.

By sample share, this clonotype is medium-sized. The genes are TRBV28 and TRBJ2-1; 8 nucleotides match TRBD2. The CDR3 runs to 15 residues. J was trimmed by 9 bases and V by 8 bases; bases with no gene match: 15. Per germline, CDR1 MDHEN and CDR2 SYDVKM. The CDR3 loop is CASSSPRALAGEQFF. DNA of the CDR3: TGTGCCAGCTCTTCCCCCCGGGCGCTAGCGGGTGAGCAGTTCTTC. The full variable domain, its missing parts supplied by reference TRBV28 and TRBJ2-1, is DVKVTQSSRYLVKRTGEKVFLECVQDMDHENMFWYRQDPGLGLRLIYFSYDVKMKEKGDIPEGYSVSREKKERFSLILESASTNQTSMYLCASSSPRALAGEQFFGPGTRLTVL.

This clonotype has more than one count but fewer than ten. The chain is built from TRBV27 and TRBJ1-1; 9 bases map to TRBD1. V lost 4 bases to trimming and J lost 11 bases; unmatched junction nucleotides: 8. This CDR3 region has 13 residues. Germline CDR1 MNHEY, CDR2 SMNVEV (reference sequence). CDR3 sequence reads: CASSYGTGYNAFF. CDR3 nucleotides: TGTGCCAGCAGTTACGGGACAGGGTATAATGCTTTCTTT.

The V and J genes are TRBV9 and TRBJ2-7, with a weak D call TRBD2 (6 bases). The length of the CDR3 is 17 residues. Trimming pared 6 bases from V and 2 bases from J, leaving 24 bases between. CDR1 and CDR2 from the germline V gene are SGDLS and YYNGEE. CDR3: CASMRGTGGAPPYEQYF. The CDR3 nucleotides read TGTGCCAGCATGAGAGGGACTGGCGGGGCCCCCCCCTACGAGCAGTACTTC.

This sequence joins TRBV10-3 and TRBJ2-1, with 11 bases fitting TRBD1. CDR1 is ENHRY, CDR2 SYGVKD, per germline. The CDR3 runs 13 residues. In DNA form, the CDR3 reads TGTGCGAGGCCGGGACAGGGGGGCAATGAGCAGTTCTTC. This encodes CARPGQGGNEQFF.